This entry lists 23 T cell receptor beta chains sequenced from one sample in a study of blood T cell repertoires in COVID-19. The data were produced by immunoSEQ multiplex PCR, yet TCRdb's version contains in-frame clones alone and is incomplete. The sample has 84,000 or so clones; over 80% are singletons. Input material: peripheral blood. These receptors were obtained from a woman between 65 and 79 years old with active or convalescent COVID-19.

The chain has TRBV7-2 and TRBJ2-3, with 11 nucleotides matching TRBD2. The CDR3 loop spans 16 amino acids. Trimming at V came to 4 bases and at J to 6 bases, leaving 9 bases not matched to a gene. CDR1 and CDR2 (germline): SGHTA, FQGNSA. This CDR3 is CASSSLVAGGHDTQYF. The CDR3 nucleotides read TGTGCCAGCAGCTCCCTAGTAGCGGGGGGGCATGATACGCAGTATTTT.

The chain combines TRBV6-1 with TRBJ2-1; 7 positions agree with TRBD1. Germline V gene sequence: CDR1 MNHNS, CDR2 SASEGT. CDR3 length: 16 amino acids. The V gene end was trimmed by 0 bases and the J gene end by 4 bases; junction bases not matched to a gene: 6. The CDR3, as DNA: TGTGCCAGCAGTGAAGCGTGGACAGGCACTTACAATGAGCAGTTCTTC. This gives the protein CASSEAWTGTYNEQFF.

This clone was detected once. This rearrangement joins TRBV24-1 to TRBJ1-2; no reliable D call. Trimming took off 2 bases at V and 5 bases at J, with 5 bases between the two ends. The CDR3 is made up of 12 amino acids. In germline, CDR1 is KGHDR, CDR2 SFDVKD. The CDR3 DNA is TGTGCCACCAGTGATTCAGATTATGGCTACACCTTC. It specifies CATSDSDYGYTF.

The chain recombines TRBV7-8 with TRBJ2-1; 13 nucleotides align to TRBD2. The V gene's germline CDR1 is SGHVS and CDR2 FQNEAQ. J lost 8 bases, V lost 0 bases, and 4 bases had no gene match. The CDR3 loop spans 16 amino acids. CDR3 loop: CASSLAGLAGLDEQFF. The DNA of the CDR3 is TGTGCCAGCAGCTTAGCGGGACTAGCGGGGTTAGATGAGCAGTTCTTC.

This chain links TRBV2 with TRBJ2-7; 13 positions agree with TRBD2. J lost 3 bases, V lost 3 bases, and 5 bases had no gene match. CDR1 is SNHLY and CDR2 is FYNNEI in the germline V gene. CDR3 length: 16 amino acids. The DNA for the CDR3 is TGTGCCAGCAGTGACATTAGGACTAGCGGGAGCTACGAGCAGTACTTC. Translated: CASSDIRTSGSYEQYF.

This chain joins TRBV5-1 and TRBJ2-3; TRBD1 might be the D (6 bases). The V gene's germline CDR1 is SGHRS and CDR2 YFSETQ. The length of the CDR3 is 16 residues. V was shortened by 0 bases and J by 0 bases, with 11 bases between the two germline ends. The CDR3 coding sequence is TGCGCCAGCAGCTTGGCACTACAGGGTAGCACAGATACGCAGTATTTT. Translating it yields CASSLALQGSTDTQYF.

The chain combines TRBV6-5 with TRBJ2-3, with D possibly being TRBD1 (5 bases). The CDR3 has 15 amino acids. Trimming shortened V by 6 bases and J by 2 bases, and 15 bases separated the two germline ends. CDR1 and CDR2 from the germline V gene are MNHEY and SVGAGI. The CDR3 here is CASSMQGRSTDTQYF. The CDR3 nucleotides read TGTGCCAGCAGCATGCAGGGCCGTTCCACAGATACGCAGTATTTT.

The chain has TRBV7-6 and TRBJ1-1, with D uncertain. This CDR3 spans 15 amino acids. Germline V gives CDR1 SGHVS, CDR2 FNYEAQ. V was cut by 3 bases and J by 5 bases, with 16 bases left in between. The CDR3 DNA reads as TGTGCCAGCAGCTTGGCCCTCGGAGGCACAACTGAAGCTTTCTTT. Protein product: CASSLALGGTTEAFF.

The rearrangement uses TRBV6-5 and TRBJ1-1; no clear D. The V and J ends lost 0 bases and 5 bases respectively, with 10 bases between them. CDR1 is MNHEY, CDR2 SVGAGI, per germline. The CDR3 spans 14 residues. The CDR3 spells CASSYSIPDTEAFF. CDR3 bases: TGTGCCAGCAGTTACTCGATCCCAGATACTGAAGCTTTCTTT.

The chain joins TRBV2 to TRBJ2-7, with D perhaps TRBD1 (6 bases). Germline-derived CDR1 and CDR2 are SNHLY and FYNNEI. V was cut by 8 bases and J by 7 bases, with 18 bases left in between. The CDR3 runs to 13 residues. The CDR3, as DNA: TGTGCCAGCGGGGACAAGGTACAAGGGGAGCAGTACTTC. Translated: CASGDKVQGEQYF. The variable domain in full, completed from reference TRBV2 and TRBJ2-7, reads EPEVTQTPSHQVTQMGQEVILRCVPISNHLYFYWYRQILGQKVEFLVSFYNNEISEKSEIFDDQFSVERPDGSNFTLKIRSTKLEDSAMYFCASGDKVQGEQYFGPGTRLTVT.

The V and J genes are TRBV29-1 and TRBJ2-7; 8 bases align to TRBD1. The length of the CDR3 is 12 residues. Trimming removed 0 bases from V and 10 bases from J; junction bases left unmatched: 5. Germline CDR1 reads SQVTM; CDR2 reads ANQGSEA. The CDR3: CSVEEWGTGQYF. The DNA of the CDR3 is TGCAGCGTTGAAGAGTGGGGGACAGGACAGTACTTC.

The genes are TRBV25-1 and TRBJ2-3; D ambiguous. Germline CDR1 MGHDK, CDR2 SYGVNS. This CDR3 comprises 14 residues. The V end lost 4 bases, the J end lost 2 bases, and 10 bases lay between the germline ends. CDR3 DNA: TGTGCCAGCAGTGCCCTAAAGCTCACAGATACGCAGTATTTT. This gives the protein CASSALKLTDTQYF.

The genes are TRBV6-5 and TRBJ2-3; 8 positions match TRBD1. V was pared by 10 bases and J by 5 bases, with 8 bases of the junction left unmatched. From germline, CDR1 is MNHEY and CDR2 SVGAGI. The CDR3 sequence is 13 residues long. For the CDR3, the DNA is TGTGCCACCCTTTGGACAGGGCGAGATACGCAGTATTTT. Protein sequence: CATLWTGRDTQYF.

This clone was observed a few times. The chain combines TRBV4-1 with TRBJ1-1; D gene uncertain. In germline, CDR1 is MGHRA, CDR2 YSYEKL. V dropped 0 bases and J dropped 8 bases, with 7 bases sitting between them. The CDR3 runs to 12 residues. This CDR3 reads CASSQDRREAFF. CDR3 sequence (DNA): TGCGCCAGCAGCCAAGATAGGAGAGAAGCTTTCTTT.

The chain joins TRBV3-1 (or the pseudogene TRBV3-2) to TRBJ2-7; D is unresolved. This CDR3 is built from 11 residues. CDR1 LGHDT and CDR2 YNNKEL come from the germline V gene (reference sequence). V lost 4 bases to trimming and J lost 4 bases, with 5 bases between them. The CDR3 here is CASSRSYEQYF. The CDR3 DNA reads as TGTGCCAGCAGCCGTTCGTACGAGCAGTACTTC.

The chain joins TRBV7-2 to TRBJ2-4; D is undetermined. The germline V gene has CDR1 SGHTA and CDR2 FQGNSA. The CDR3 length is 14 residues. With 5 bases removed from V and 0 bases from J, the gap between germline ends came to 8 bases. The CDR3 loop is CASSLTLAKNIQYF. The CDR3 DNA is TGTGCCAGCAGCCTAACTCTAGCCAAAAACATTCAGTACTTC.

This chain joins TRBV6-5 and TRBJ2-7, with 8 nucleotides matching TRBD2. CDR3 length: 15 residues. CDR1 is MNHEY and CDR2 is SVGAGI in the germline V gene. Trimming cost V 5 bases and J 9 bases; bases outside gene matches: 15. The CDR3 is CASSHNSGAGLGQYF. In DNA form, the CDR3 reads TGTGCCAGCAGTCACAATAGCGGGGCCGGATTGGGGCAGTACTTC.

This clone was seen only a few times. The chain uses TRBV7-6 and TRBJ2-7; 10 bases are shared with TRBD1. This CDR3 has 13 amino acids. J was trimmed by 3 bases and V by 5 bases; bases with no gene match: 1. Per germline, CDR1 SGHVS and CDR2 FNYEAQ. Written as DNA, the CDR3 is TGTGCCAGCAGCCGGGACAGGGGCTACGAGCAGTACTTC. Protein sequence: CASSRDRGYEQYF.

The chain recombines TRBV7-2 with TRBJ2-1; TRBD2 matches 9 bases. The germline V gene encodes CDR1 SGHTA and CDR2 FQGNSA. The J segment lost 15 bases and the V segment lost 1 base, leaving 4 bases of the junction unmatched. This CDR3 contains 12 residues. This CDR3 is CASSLGSTSGFF. The CDR3 bases are TGTGCCAGCAGCTTAGGGTCGACTAGCGGGTTCTTC.

The V gene is TRBV12-5, the J gene TRBJ1-1; D is unclear. This CDR3 is built from 12 residues. Trimming stripped 3 bases from V and 0 bases from J, with 2 bases between. Per germline, CDR1 LGHNT and CDR2 FRNRAP. The CDR3 reads CASGFMNTEAFF. The CDR3 DNA reads as TGTGCTAGTGGTTTTATGAACACTGAAGCTTTCTTT.

The CDR3 sequence is CASSLGSLGEKLFF. The DNA for the CDR3 is TGTGCCAGCAGCTTAGGGTCGCTCGGGGAAAAACTGTTTTTT. The chain links TRBV7-8 to TRBJ1-4; D remains unclear. The CDR3 is 14 amino acids. Per germline, CDR1 SGHVS and CDR2 FQNEAQ. Trimming took off 1 base at V and 8 bases at J, with 11 bases between the two ends.

The chain carries TRBV28 and TRBJ1-5, with TRBD1 as a possible D gene (6 bases). Germline-derived CDR1 and CDR2 are MDHEN and SYDVKM. The germline V and J ends were trimmed by 7 bases and 2 bases, with 15 bases remaining between them. This CDR3 has 15 residues. The CDR3 region has the DNA TGTGCCAGCATTCTTGGGACATCCCGCAATCAGCCCCAGCATTTT. Residues: CASILGTSRNQPQHF.

The CDR3 reads CASSWDRNTEAFF. The DNA of the CDR3 is TGTGCCAGCAGCTGGGACAGGAACACTGAAGCTTTCTTT. The V and J genes are TRBV12-3 or TRBV12-4 and TRBJ1-1; 7 bases map to TRBD1. The CDR3 has 13 residues. V was clipped by 6 bases and J by 1 base; unmatched bases: 2.